These 13 T cell receptor beta chains originate from one sample sequenced in a study of cytomegalovirus exposure and HLA in healthy donors. The PCR had 60 Vbeta and 13 Jbeta primers. The table came from immunoSEQ multiplex PCR; TCRdb's copy has only in-frame clones and leaves some out. The table lists around 140,000 clones, 8.9% of them singletons. Input material: PBMCs. The receptors were sampled from a woman in her forties in good health and CMV-seropositive.

There are a few counts of this clone. The rearrangement links TRBV4-3 to TRBJ1-6; D remains ambiguous. The CDR3 is 14 residues long. Germline V gene data show CDR1 as LGHNA and CDR2 as YSLEER. The V end was cut by 1 base, the J end by 10 bases, with 11 bases between. This CDR3 is CASSQVGGGSPLHF. The CDR3 DNA reads as TGCGCCAGCAGCCAAGTGGGAGGAGGATCACCCCTCCACTTT.

The genes are TRBV12-5 and TRBJ1-2; 9 bases map to TRBD1. Germline CDR1 is LGHNT and CDR2 is FRNRAP. V shed 6 bases and J 5 bases; nucleotides not matched to a gene: 10. This CDR3 is built from 15 residues. CDR3 DNA sequence: TGTGCTAGTGGGCTGGGACAGGGCGGAAGATATGGCTACACCTTC. This gives the protein CASGLGQGGRYGYTF. Full variable domain (outside the CDR3, taken from reference TRBV12-5 and TRBJ1-2): DARVTQTPRHKVTEMGQEVTMRCQPILGHNTVFWYRQTMMQGLELLAYFRNRAPLDDSGMPKDRFSAEMPDATLATLKIQPSEPRDSAVYFCASGLGQGGRYGYTFGSGTRLTVV.

This clone is medium-sized. The gene calls are TRBV6-6 and TRBJ2-7; D possibly corresponds to TRBD1 (5 bases). The CDR3 has 13 residues. Between the trimmed V and J ends, which lost 2 bases and 3 bases, there was a span of 8 bases. Per the germline V gene, CDR1 is MNHNY and CDR2 is SVGAGI (reference sequence). The CDR3 DNA is TGTGCCAGCAGTTACGACAGAAACTACGAGCAGTACTTC. Translated, it gives CASSYDRNYEQYF.

This clone was counted a few times. This sequence joins TRBV6-5 and TRBJ1-3; D is perhaps TRBD1 (6 bases). The V end lost 7 bases, the J end lost 0 bases, and 10 bases lay between the germline ends. Germline V gives CDR1 MNHEY, CDR2 SVGAGI. CDR3 length: 14 amino acids. The CDR3 region has the DNA TGTGCCAGCACTGAGGACAGCTCTGGAAACACCATATATTTT. Protein product: CASTEDSSGNTIYF.

The J gene is TRBJ2-1, the V gene TRBV7-9; the match to TRBD1 covers 8 bases. Per germline, CDR1 SEHNR and CDR2 FQNEAQ (reference sequence). Unmatched junction bases numbered 5, after V lost 2 bases and J lost 5 bases. CDR3 length equals 15 residues. The CDR3 DNA is TGTGCCAGCAGCTTAAGTCAGGGGGCCAACAATGAGCAGTTCTTC. Amino acids: CASSLSQGANNEQFF.

At least ten counts were recorded for this clone. The rearrangement uses TRBV5-6 and TRBJ2-7; D is possibly TRBD2 (6 bases). CDR1 is SGHDT and CDR2 is YYEEEE in the germline V gene. This CDR3 is 15 amino acids long. Trimming removed 4 bases from V and 0 bases from J, with 14 bases in between. CDR3 amino acids: CASSPGLIPSYEQYF. Written as DNA, the CDR3 is TGTGCCAGCAGCCCCGGACTAATCCCCTCCTACGAGCAGTACTTC. The full variable domain, in which reference TRBV5-6 and TRBJ2-7 provide the parts outside the CDR3, is DAGVTQSPTHLIKTRGQQVTLRCSPKSGHDTVSWYQQALGQGPQFIFQYYEEEERQRGNFPDRFSGHQFPNYSSELNVNALLLGDSALYLCASSPGLIPSYEQYFGPGTRLTVT.

This clone was recorded at least ten times. The rearrangement uses TRBV19 and TRBJ1-1, with TRBD1 as a possible D gene (6 bases). The CDR3 is made up of 12 amino acids. Trimming pared 8 bases from V and 6 bases from J, leaving 13 bases between. In germline, CDR1 is LNHDA, CDR2 SQIVND (reference sequence). The DNA of the CDR3 is TGTGCCAGTGGCAGGGGCCCGGCTGAAGCTTTCTTT. Protein product: CASGRGPAEAFF. The variable domain in full, completed from reference TRBV19 and TRBJ1-1, reads DGGITQSPKYLFRKEGQNVTLSCEQNLNHDAMYWYRQDPGQGLRLIYYSQIVNDFQKGDIAEGYSVSREKKESFPLTVTSAQKNPTAFYLCASGRGPAEAFFGQGTRLTVV.

The CDR3 DNA reads as TGTGCCAGCAGTAGAGGACTAGCGGGTAACACAGATACGCAGTATTTT. Translating it yields CASSRGLAGNTDTQYF. The chain recombines TRBV2 with TRBJ2-3; TRBD2 matches 11 bases. Germline V gives CDR1 SNHLY, CDR2 FYNNEI. This CDR3 has 16 residues. Losses at the gene ends were 5 bases for V and 2 bases for J; bases not matched to a gene: 6.

This clone was counted a few times. The chain uses TRBV5-1 and TRBJ1-1; the D gene is possibly TRBD1 (6 bases). Per germline, CDR1 SGHRS and CDR2 YFSETQ. CDR3 length: 15 amino acids. Trimming removed 0 bases from V and 1 base from J, with 10 bases in between. DNA of the CDR3: TGCGCCAGCAGCTTGGTTCCAGGGGCGAACACTGAAGCTTTCTTT. Translation: CASSLVPGANTEAFF.

This clone was picked up a small number of times. The genes are TRBV11-3 and TRBJ2-3; 9 bases align to TRBD1. V lost 5 bases, J lost 1 base, and 16 bases stayed unmatched. This CDR3 is built from 19 residues. Germline CDR1 is SGHNT and CDR2 is YENEEA. The CDR3 nucleotides read TGTGCCAGCAGCCCCGGGACAGGGTACAGGGACTTAGGCACAGATACGCAGTATTTT. Its translation: CASSPGTGYRDLGTDTQYF.

This clone appeared a few times. The chain is built from TRBV29-1 and TRBJ1-4; 9 nucleotides match TRBD1. Unmatched junction bases numbered 12, after V lost 8 bases and J lost 8 bases. The CDR3 has 14 amino acids. Germline assignment: CDR1 SQVTM and CDR2 ANQGSEA. The CDR3 DNA sequence: TGCAGCTTTTGTGAGGGGACAGGGTACGAAAAACTGTTTTTT. Protein product: CSFCEGTGYEKLFF.

This clone was counted a few times. The chain recombines TRBV2 with TRBJ2-5; 9 bases map to TRBD2. The CDR3 length is 15 residues. The V segment lost 4 bases and the J segment 4 bases; nucleotides outside the gene matches: 7. Germline CDR1 is SNHLY and CDR2 is FYNNEI. CDR3 in DNA: TGTGCCAGCAGTGGGAGCGGGGGGATGGGAGAGACCCAGTACTTC. The encoded protein is CASSGSGGMGETQYF. The variable domain in full, with the rest retrieved from reference TRBV2 and TRBJ2-5, is EPEVTQTPSHQVTQMGQEVILRCVPISNHLYFYWYRQILGQKVEFLVSFYNNEISEKSEIFDDQFSVERPDGSNFTLKIRSTKLEDSAMYFCASSGSGGMGETQYFGPGTRLLVL.

The chain has TRBV10-3 and TRBJ2-1; 11 positions agree with TRBD2. Germline CDR1 and CDR2: ENHRY and SYGVKD. V lost 4 bases and J lost 6; bases outside the gene matches: 8. The CDR3 covers 16 residues. In nucleotides, the CDR3 is TGTGCCATCAGTGTGGTTAGCGGGGGGGCCAGCAATGAGCAGTTCTTC. Encoded protein: CAISVVSGGASNEQFF.